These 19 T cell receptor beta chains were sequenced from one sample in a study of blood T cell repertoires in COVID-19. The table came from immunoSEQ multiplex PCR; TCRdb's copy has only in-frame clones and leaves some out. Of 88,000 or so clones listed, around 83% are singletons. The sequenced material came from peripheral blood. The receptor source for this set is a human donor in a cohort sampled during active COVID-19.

The CDR3 region has the DNA TGTGCCAGCATGATCGGTAACGTCGAGACCCAGTACTTC. This translates into CASMIGNVETQYF. The chain couples TRBV2 to TRBJ2-5; D is unresolved. Germline values: CDR1 SNHLY, CDR2 FYNNEI. This CDR3 is 13 amino acids long. Trimming cost V 7 bases and J 5 bases, with 14 bases left between them.

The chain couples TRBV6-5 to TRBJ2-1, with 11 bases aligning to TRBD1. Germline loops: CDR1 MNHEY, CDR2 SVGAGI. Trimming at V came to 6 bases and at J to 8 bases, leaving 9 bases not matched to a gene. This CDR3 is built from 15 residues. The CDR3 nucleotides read TGTGCCAGCAGGGACTGGACAGGGGGCGAGGATGAGCAGTTCTTC. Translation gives CASRDWTGGEDEQFF.

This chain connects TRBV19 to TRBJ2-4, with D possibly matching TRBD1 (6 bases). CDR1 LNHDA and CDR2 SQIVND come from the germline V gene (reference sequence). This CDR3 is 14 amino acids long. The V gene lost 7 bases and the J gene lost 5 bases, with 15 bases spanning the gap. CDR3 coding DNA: TGTGCCAGTAAACGTTCAGGGGTGGAAAACATTCAGTACTTC. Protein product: CASKRSGVENIQYF.

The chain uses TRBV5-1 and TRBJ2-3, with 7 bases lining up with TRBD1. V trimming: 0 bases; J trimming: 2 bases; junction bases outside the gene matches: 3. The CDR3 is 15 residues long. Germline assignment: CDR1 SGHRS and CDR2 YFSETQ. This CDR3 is CASSLVGQITDTQYF. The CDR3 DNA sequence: TGCGCCAGCAGCTTGGTGGGACAGATCACAGATACGCAGTATTTT.

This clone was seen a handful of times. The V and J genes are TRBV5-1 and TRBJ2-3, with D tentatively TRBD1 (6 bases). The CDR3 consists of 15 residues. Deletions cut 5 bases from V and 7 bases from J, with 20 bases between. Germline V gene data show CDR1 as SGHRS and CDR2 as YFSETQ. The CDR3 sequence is CASRPQGRPPHTQYF. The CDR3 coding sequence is TGCGCCAGCAGGCCACAGGGACGGCCCCCACATACGCAGTATTTT.

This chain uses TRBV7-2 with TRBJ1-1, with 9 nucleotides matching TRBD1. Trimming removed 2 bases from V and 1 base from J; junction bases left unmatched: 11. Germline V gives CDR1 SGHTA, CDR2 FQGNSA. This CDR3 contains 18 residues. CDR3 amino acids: CASSLLPGQGRGNTEAFF. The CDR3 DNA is TGTGCCAGCAGCTTATTACCGGGACAGGGAAGAGGGAACACTGAAGCTTTCTTT. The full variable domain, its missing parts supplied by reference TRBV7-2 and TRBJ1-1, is GAGVSQSPSNKVTEKGKDVELRCDPISGHTALYWYRQSLGQGLEFLIYFQGNSAPDKSGLPSDRFSAERTGGSVSTLTIQRTQQEDSAVYLCASSLLPGQGRGNTEAFFGQGTRLTVV.

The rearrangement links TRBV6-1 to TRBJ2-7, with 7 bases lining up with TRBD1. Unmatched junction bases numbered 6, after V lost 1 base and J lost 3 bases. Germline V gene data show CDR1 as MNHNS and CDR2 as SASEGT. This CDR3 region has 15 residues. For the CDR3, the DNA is TGTGCCAGCAGTGAAGGGGACAGCTTCATCTACGAGCAGTACTTC. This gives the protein CASSEGDSFIYEQYF.

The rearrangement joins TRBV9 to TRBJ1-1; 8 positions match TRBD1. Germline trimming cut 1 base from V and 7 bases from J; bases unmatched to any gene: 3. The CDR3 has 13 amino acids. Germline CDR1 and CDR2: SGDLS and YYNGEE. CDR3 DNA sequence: TGTGCCAGCAGCGTAAAACAGGGGGGTGAAGCTTTCTTT. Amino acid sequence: CASSVKQGGEAFF.

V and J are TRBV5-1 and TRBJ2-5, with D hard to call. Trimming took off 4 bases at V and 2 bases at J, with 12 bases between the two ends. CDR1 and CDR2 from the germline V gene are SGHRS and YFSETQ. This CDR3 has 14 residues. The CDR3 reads CASSEFAGQETQYF. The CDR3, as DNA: TGCGCCAGCAGCGAGTTTGCAGGTCAAGAGACCCAGTACTTC.

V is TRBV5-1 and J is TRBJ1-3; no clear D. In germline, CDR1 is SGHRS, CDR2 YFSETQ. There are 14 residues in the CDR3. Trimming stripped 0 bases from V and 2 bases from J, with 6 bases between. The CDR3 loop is CASSLGSPGNTIYF. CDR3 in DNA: TGCGCCAGCAGCTTGGGTAGCCCTGGAAACACCATATATTTT.

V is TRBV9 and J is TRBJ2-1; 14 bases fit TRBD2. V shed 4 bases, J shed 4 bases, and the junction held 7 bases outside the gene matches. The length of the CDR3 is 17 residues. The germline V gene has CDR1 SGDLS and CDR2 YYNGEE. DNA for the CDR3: TGTGCCAGCAGCTTGGGACTAGCGGGGGAATCTTACAATGAGCAGTTCTTC. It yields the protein CASSLGLAGESYNEQFF.

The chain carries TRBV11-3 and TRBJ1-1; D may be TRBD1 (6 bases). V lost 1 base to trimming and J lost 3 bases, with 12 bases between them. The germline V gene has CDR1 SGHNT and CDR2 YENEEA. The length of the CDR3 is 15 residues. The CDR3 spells CASSLGGHQDTEAFF. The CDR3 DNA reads TGTGCCAGCAGCTTAGGGGGGCACCAGGACACTGAAGCTTTCTTT.

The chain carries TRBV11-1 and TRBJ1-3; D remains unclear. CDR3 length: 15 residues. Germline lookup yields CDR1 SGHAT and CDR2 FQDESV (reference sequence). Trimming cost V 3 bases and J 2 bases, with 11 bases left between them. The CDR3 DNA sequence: TGTGCCAGCAGCTTGGGCCGAGCGGCTGGAAACACCATATATTTT. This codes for CASSLGRAAGNTIYF.

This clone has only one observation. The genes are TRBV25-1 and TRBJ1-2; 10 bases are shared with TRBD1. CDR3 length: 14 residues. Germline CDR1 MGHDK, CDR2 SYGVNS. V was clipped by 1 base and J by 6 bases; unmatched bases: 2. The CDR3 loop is CASSELGQGNGYTF. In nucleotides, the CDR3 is TGTGCCAGCAGTGAATTGGGACAGGGGAATGGCTACACCTTC.

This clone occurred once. The CDR3 DNA sequence: TGTGCCAGCAGCCTGTACAATGAGCAGTTCTTC. Amino acid sequence: CASSLYNEQFF. This chain uses TRBV25-1 with TRBJ2-1; D remains unclear. V was cut by 6 bases and J by 4 bases, with 4 bases left in between. The CDR3 runs to 11 residues. Germline V gives CDR1 MGHDK, CDR2 SYGVNS.

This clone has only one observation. The CDR3 here is CSVLLAGDSYNEQFF. CDR3 sequence (DNA): TGCAGCGTTTTACTAGCGGGTGACTCCTACAATGAGCAGTTCTTC. The genes are TRBV29-1 and TRBJ2-1; TRBD2 aligns across 9 bases. CDR1 is SQVTM and CDR2 is ANQGSEA in the germline V gene. The ends lost 5 bases at V and 0 bases at J; junction bases unmatched: 5. CDR3 length: 15 amino acids.

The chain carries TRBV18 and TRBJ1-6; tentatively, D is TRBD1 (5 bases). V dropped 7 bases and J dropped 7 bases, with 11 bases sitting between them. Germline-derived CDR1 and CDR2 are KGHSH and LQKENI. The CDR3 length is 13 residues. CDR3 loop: CASFTGSNSPLHF. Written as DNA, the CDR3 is TGTGCCAGCTTTACAGGCTCGAATTCACCCCTCCACTTT.

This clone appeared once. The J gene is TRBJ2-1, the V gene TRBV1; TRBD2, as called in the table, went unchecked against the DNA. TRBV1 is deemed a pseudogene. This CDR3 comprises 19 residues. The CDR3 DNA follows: TGCACCAGCAGCCAGGTAAACACCAGAACTAGCGGGAGAGGGAATGAGCAGTTCTTC. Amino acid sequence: CTSSQVNTRTSGRGNEQFF.

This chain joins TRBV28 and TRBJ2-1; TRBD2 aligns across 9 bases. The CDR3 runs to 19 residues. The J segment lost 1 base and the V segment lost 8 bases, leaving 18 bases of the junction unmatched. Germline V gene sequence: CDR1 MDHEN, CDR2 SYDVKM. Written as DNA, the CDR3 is TGTGCCAGCCTATCCCTAGGACCTAGCGGGACGGAATCCTACAATGAGCAGTTCTTC. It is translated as CASLSLGPSGTESYNEQFF.